The rows below give T cell receptor beta chains drawn from one sample of a study of vaccination effects on CD4 cells after COVID-19. Antigens for these TCRs are unknown. TCRdb's copy holds only in-frame clones and misses some; the assay was immunoSEQ multiplex PCR. Here the sample spans around 50,000 clones, around 74% being singletons. The specimen comprised CD4+ T cells from PBMCs cultured without peptide, sampled after COVID-19 vaccination. Every receptor here comes from a human donor who had a prior SARS-CoV-2 infection. Each CDR3 is given with its conserved first and last residue. The order of the fields is D gene, clone size, V gene, J gene, CDR3 protein, CDR3 DNA. D genes are given only for firm matches. Clone size is shown for a subset of rows, as once, few, many or a class of expanded clone.

d_gene: TRBD1
abundance: NA
v_gene: TRBV18
j_gene: TRBJ2-2
CDR3aa: CASSLWTGPGELFF
CDR3nt: TGTGCCAGCTCACTTTGGACAGGACCCGGGGAGCTGTTTTTT

d_gene: NA
abundance: NA
v_gene: TRBV15
j_gene: TRBJ1-5
CDR3aa: CATSRDGVPSNQPQHF
CDR3nt: TGTGCCACCAGCAGAGATGGGGTCCCTAGCAATCAGCCCCAGCATTTT

d_gene: TRBD2
abundance: NA
v_gene: TRBV18
j_gene: TRBJ2-1
CDR3aa: CASSPGVRRGAVNEQFF
CDR3nt: TGTGCCAGCTCACCAGGAGTCCGGCGGGGGGCCGTCAATGAGCAGTTCTTC

d_gene: NA
abundance: once
v_gene: TRBV6-6
j_gene: TRBJ1-2
CDR3aa: CASSADPNYGYTF
CDR3nt: TGTGCCAGCAGTGCCGACCCTAACTATGGCTACACCTTC

d_gene: NA
abundance: few
v_gene: TRBV6-1
j_gene: TRBJ1-3
CDR3aa: CASSEGISGNTIYF
CDR3nt: TGTGCCAGCAGTGAAGGGATCTCTGGAAACACCATATATTTT

d_gene: TRBD1
abundance: NA
v_gene: TRBV6-2/TRBV6-3
j_gene: TRBJ1-5
CDR3aa: CASSRQGAEQPQHF
CDR3nt: TGTGCCAGCAGCCGACAGGGGGCAGAGCAGCCCCAGCATTTT

d_gene: NA
abundance: NA
v_gene: TRBV6-5
j_gene: TRBJ1-2
CDR3aa: CASGQGTGGYTF
CDR3nt: TGTGCCAGCGGCCAGGGTACTGGTGGCTACACCTTC

d_gene: TRBD2
abundance: NA
v_gene: TRBV7-2
j_gene: TRBJ2-7
CDR3aa: CASSLMNGLAAYEQYF
CDR3nt: TGTGCCAGCAGCTTAATGAACGGGCTAGCGGCTTACGAGCAGTACTTC

d_gene: TRBD1
abundance: NA
v_gene: TRBV12-5
j_gene: TRBJ1-3
CDR3aa: CASGLITVRQGGSGNTIYF
CDR3nt: TGTGCTAGTGGTTTGATTACTGTCCGGCAGGGGGGCTCTGGAAACACCATATATTTT

d_gene: NA
abundance: NA
v_gene: TRBV3-1/TRBV3-2
j_gene: TRBJ2-2
CDR3aa: CASSRQVNTGELFF
CDR3nt: TGTGCCAGCAGCCGCCAGGTTAACACCGGGGAGCTGTTTTTT

d_gene: NA
abundance: NA
v_gene: TRBV5-4
j_gene: TRBJ2-3
CDR3aa: CASRNRAERTDTQYF
CDR3nt: TGTGCCAGCAGAAACAGGGCCGAACGCACAGATACGCAGTATTTT

d_gene: NA
abundance: NA
v_gene: TRBV9
j_gene: TRBJ2-2
CDR3aa: CASSVGSLFQNTGELFF
CDR3nt: TGTGCCAGCAGCGTGGGCAGCTTATTCCAGAACACCGGGGAGCTGTTTTTT

d_gene: NA
abundance: NA
v_gene: TRBV5-1
j_gene: TRBJ1-4
CDR3aa: CASSLDVGGNEKLFF
CDR3nt: TGCGCCAGCAGCTTGGATGTGGGGGGTAATGAAAAACTGTTTTTT

d_gene: TRBD2
abundance: NA
v_gene: TRBV6-2/TRBV6-3
j_gene: TRBJ2-1
CDR3aa: CASNPSGGRARGEQFF
CDR3nt: TGTGCCAGCAACCCTAGCGGCGGGAGGGCCCGGGGTGAGCAGTTCTTC

d_gene: NA
abundance: NA
v_gene: TRBV29-1
j_gene: TRBJ2-2
CDR3aa: CSVGGTDRFGELFF
CDR3nt: TGCAGCGTTGGGGGAACGGATAGGTTCGGGGAGCTGTTTTTT

d_gene: TRBD2
abundance: NA
v_gene: TRBV9
j_gene: TRBJ2-1
CDR3aa: CASTPRGGQYNEQFF
CDR3nt: TGTGCCAGCACGCCTCGCGGGGGGCAGTACAATGAGCAGTTCTTC

d_gene: NA
abundance: once
v_gene: TRBV18
j_gene: TRBJ2-3
CDR3aa: CASSPSTDTQYF
CDR3nt: TGTGCCAGCTCACCAAGCACAGATACGCAGTATTTT

d_gene: TRBD1
abundance: NA
v_gene: TRBV4-3
j_gene: TRBJ2-5
CDR3aa: CASSQEPGQGDGETQYF
CDR3nt: TGCGCCAGCAGCCAAGAACCGGGACAGGGGGATGGAGAGACCCAGTACTTC

d_gene: NA
abundance: NA
v_gene: TRBV3-1/TRBV3-2
j_gene: TRBJ1-1
CDR3aa: CASSHPQGNRLNTEAFF
CDR3nt: TGTGCCAGCAGCCACCCCCAGGGAAACAGGCTGAACACTGAAGCTTTCTTT

d_gene: NA
abundance: NA
v_gene: TRBV19
j_gene: TRBJ2-7
CDR3aa: CASKGDEQYF
CDR3nt: TGTGCCAGTAAGGGGGACGAGCAGTACTTC

d_gene: NA
abundance: few
v_gene: TRBV7-2
j_gene: TRBJ2-5
CDR3aa: CASSSQETQYF
CDR3nt: TGTGCCAGCAGCTCCCAAGAGACCCAGTACTTC

d_gene: NA
abundance: NA
v_gene: TRBV3-1/TRBV3-2
j_gene: TRBJ1-6
CDR3aa: CASSQNTGYLHF
CDR3nt: TGTGCCAGCAGCCAAAATACGGGCTACCTCCACTTT

d_gene: TRBD2
abundance: few
v_gene: TRBV19
j_gene: TRBJ2-7
CDR3aa: CASSSRGGTSESYEQYF
CDR3nt: TGTGCCAGTAGTTCGAGAGGCGGGACTAGCGAATCCTACGAGCAGTACTTC

d_gene: NA
abundance: few
v_gene: TRBV27
j_gene: TRBJ2-7
CDR3aa: CASSPWTAISYEQYF
CDR3nt: TGTGCCAGCAGTCCATGGACAGCCATCTCCTACGAGCAGTACTTC

d_gene: NA
abundance: NA
v_gene: TRBV24-1
j_gene: TRBJ1-4
CDR3aa: CATSDLWAGNEKLFF
CDR3nt: TGTGCCACCAGTGATTTGTGGGCGGGGAATGAAAAACTGTTTTTT

d_gene: NA
abundance: NA
v_gene: TRBV3-1/TRBV3-2
j_gene: TRBJ2-5
CDR3aa: CASSQGHGTQYF
CDR3nt: TGTGCCAGCAGCCAAGGTCATGGGACCCAGTACTTC

d_gene: NA
abundance: NA
v_gene: TRBV7-3
j_gene: TRBJ1-5
CDR3aa: CASSLTPHQPQHF
CDR3nt: TGTGCCAGCAGCTTAACCCCACATCAGCCCCAGCATTTT

d_gene: TRBD2
abundance: NA
v_gene: TRBV4-2
j_gene: TRBJ2-3
CDR3aa: CASSQGLAGLGDTQYF
CDR3nt: TGTGCCAGCAGCCAAGGTCTAGCGGGCTTAGGGGATACGCAGTATTTT

d_gene: NA
abundance: NA
v_gene: TRBV10-3
j_gene: TRBJ1-5
CDR3aa: CAISGIGYNQPQHF
CDR3nt: TGTGCCATCAGTGGCATAGGATACAATCAGCCCCAGCATTTT

d_gene: NA
abundance: NA
v_gene: TRBV5-1
j_gene: TRBJ2-3
CDR3aa: CASSLGPSRGTDTQYF
CDR3nt: TGCGCCAGCAGCTTGGGGCCGTCTCGGGGCACAGATACGCAGTATTTT

d_gene: TRBD2
abundance: NA
v_gene: TRBV7-2
j_gene: TRBJ2-2
CDR3aa: CASSQGLAGTGELFF
CDR3nt: TGTGCCAGCAGCCAGGGACTAGCGGGCACCGGGGAGCTGTTTTTT

d_gene: NA
abundance: NA
v_gene: TRBV29-1
j_gene: TRBJ1-2
CDR3aa: CSVEEQRGKGYTF
CDR3nt: TGCAGCGTTGAAGAACAAAGAGGAAAGGGCTACACCTTC

d_gene: TRBD2
abundance: NA
v_gene: TRBV29-1
j_gene: TRBJ2-1
CDR3aa: CSVVFGLAGVYNEQFF
CDR3nt: TGCAGCGTTGTATTCGGACTAGCGGGAGTCTACAATGAGCAGTTCTTC

d_gene: NA
abundance: NA
v_gene: TRBV12-3/TRBV12-4
j_gene: TRBJ1-1
CDR3aa: CASSLREADEAFF
CDR3nt: TGTGCCAGCAGTTTAAGAGAGGCGGATGAAGCTTTCTTT

d_gene: NA
abundance: NA
v_gene: TRBV6-2/TRBV6-3
j_gene: TRBJ2-3
CDR3aa: CASSFRAQRDTQYF
CDR3nt: TGTGCCAGCAGTTTCCGGGCCCAGAGGGATACGCAGTATTTT

d_gene: NA
abundance: NA
v_gene: TRBV29-1
j_gene: TRBJ2-7
CDR3aa: CSVEGDGTYEQYF
CDR3nt: TGCAGCGTTGAAGGGGATGGGACTTACGAGCAGTACTTC

d_gene: NA
abundance: NA
v_gene: TRBV9
j_gene: TRBJ2-3
CDR3aa: CASSVGLASDTQYF
CDR3nt: TGTGCCAGCAGCGTAGGACTGGCTTCGGATACGCAGTATTTT

d_gene: TRBD2
abundance: once
v_gene: TRBV7-9
j_gene: TRBJ2-7
CDR3aa: CASSLGLAGGQYEQYF
CDR3nt: TGTGCCAGCAGCTTAGGACTAGCGGGAGGGCAATACGAGCAGTACTTC

d_gene: TRBD1
abundance: NA
v_gene: TRBV4-3
j_gene: TRBJ1-2
CDR3aa: CASSQDRNRGYGYTF
CDR3nt: TGCGCCAGCAGCCAAGATCGCAACAGGGGCTATGGCTACACCTTC

d_gene: NA
abundance: NA
v_gene: TRBV6-5
j_gene: TRBJ1-4
CDR3aa: CASRGGFFNEKLFF
CDR3nt: TGTGCCAGCAGGGGAGGGTTTTTTAATGAAAAACTGTTTTTT

d_gene: TRBD2
abundance: NA
v_gene: TRBV3-1/TRBV3-2
j_gene: TRBJ2-5
CDR3aa: CASSQDRGGARETQYF
CDR3nt: TGTGCCAGCAGCCAAGATCGCGGGGGGGCACGAGAGACCCAGTACTTC

d_gene: NA
abundance: NA
v_gene: TRBV6-6
j_gene: TRBJ2-3
CDR3aa: CASRDGGGTSTDTQYF
CDR3nt: TGTGCCAGCAGAGATGGGGGCGGGACTAGCACAGATACGCAGTATTTT

d_gene: NA
abundance: NA
v_gene: TRBV7-2
j_gene: TRBJ1-1
CDR3aa: CASSLGGGRTEAFF
CDR3nt: TGTGCCAGCAGCTTAGGGGGGGGGAGGACTGAAGCTTTCTTT

d_gene: TRBD2
abundance: NA
v_gene: TRBV5-1
j_gene: TRBJ2-7
CDR3aa: CASSLSSGRAGEQYF
CDR3nt: TGCGCCAGCAGCTTGTCTAGCGGGAGGGCCGGGGAGCAGTACTTC

d_gene: NA
abundance: few
v_gene: TRBV4-1
j_gene: TRBJ1-2
CDR3aa: CASSQVRGNGYTF
CDR3nt: TGCGCCAGCAGCCAAGTACGGGGAAACGGCTACACCTTC

d_gene: TRBD2
abundance: NA
v_gene: TRBV7-2
j_gene: TRBJ2-1
CDR3aa: CASSPRVGAGGPGEQFF
CDR3nt: TGTGCCAGCAGCCCCAGGGTCGGGGCGGGGGGGCCAGGTGAGCAGTTCTTC

d_gene: TRBD2
abundance: NA
v_gene: TRBV4-1
j_gene: TRBJ2-7
CDR3aa: CASSRTPGLAGDEQYF
CDR3nt: TGCGCCAGCAGCCGAACTCCGGGACTAGCGGGAGACGAGCAGTACTTC

d_gene: NA
abundance: few
v_gene: TRBV29-1
j_gene: TRBJ2-5
CDR3aa: CSVVRWQQETQYF
CDR3nt: TGCAGCGTTGTACGGTGGCAGCAAGAGACCCAGTACTTC

d_gene: NA
abundance: few
v_gene: TRBV7-2
j_gene: TRBJ2-1
CDR3aa: CASSLQGYSYNEQFF
CDR3nt: TGTGCCAGCAGCTTACAGGGTTACTCCTACAATGAGCAGTTCTTC

d_gene: NA
abundance: NA
v_gene: TRBV3-1/TRBV3-2
j_gene: TRBJ1-4
CDR3aa: CASSHHGTGEEKLFF
CDR3nt: TGTGCCAGCAGCCACCACGGGACTGGGGAGGAAAAACTGTTTTTT